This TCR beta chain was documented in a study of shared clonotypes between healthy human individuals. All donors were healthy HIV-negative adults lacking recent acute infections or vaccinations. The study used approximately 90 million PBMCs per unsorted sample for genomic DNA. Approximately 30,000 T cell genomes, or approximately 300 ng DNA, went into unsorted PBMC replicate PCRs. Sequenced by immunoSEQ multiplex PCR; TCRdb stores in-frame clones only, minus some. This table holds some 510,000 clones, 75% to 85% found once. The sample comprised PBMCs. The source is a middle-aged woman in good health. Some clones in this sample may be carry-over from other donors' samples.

The chain's CDR3 is CASRSGLAAYEQYF. In DNA, the CDR3 is TGTGCCAGCAGGTCGGGACTAGCTGCCTACGAGCAGTACTTC. The chain recombines TRBV28 with TRBJ2-7; 9 positions match TRBD2. The CDR3 length is 14 residues. J lost 2 bases, V lost 6 bases, and 5 bases had no gene match. Germline CDR1 is MDHEN and CDR2 is SYDVKM.